This T cell receptor beta chain stems from a study of shared clonotypes between healthy human individuals. Study conclusions and caveats: In general, naive subsets displayed greater estimated richness than memory subsets did.

Concerning this clone: As yet, its antigen is unknown. This specimen includes other DNA sequences encoding the same CDR3.

Profiled with immunoSEQ multiplex PCR; TCRdb holds only in-frame clones, not every one. Here the sample spans under 2.5 million clones, 85% to 95% being singletons. The V end lost 5 bases, the J end lost 5 bases, and 10 bases lay between the germline ends. Per the germline V gene, CDR1 is LNHDA and CDR2 is SQIVND (reference sequence). CDR3 length: 13 residues. V gene TRBV19 combines with J gene TRBJ1-5; D ambiguous. This TCR was sampled from a man between 18 and 29 years old in good health. Some clones in this sample may be carry-over from other donors' samples. Source material: naive CD4+ T cells from PBMCs. Subset indicated: CD45RA+ positively selected. This CDR3 is CASSRDLYQPQHF. CDR3 coding DNA: TGTGCCAGTAGTCGGGATTTGTATCAGCCCCAGCATTTT.